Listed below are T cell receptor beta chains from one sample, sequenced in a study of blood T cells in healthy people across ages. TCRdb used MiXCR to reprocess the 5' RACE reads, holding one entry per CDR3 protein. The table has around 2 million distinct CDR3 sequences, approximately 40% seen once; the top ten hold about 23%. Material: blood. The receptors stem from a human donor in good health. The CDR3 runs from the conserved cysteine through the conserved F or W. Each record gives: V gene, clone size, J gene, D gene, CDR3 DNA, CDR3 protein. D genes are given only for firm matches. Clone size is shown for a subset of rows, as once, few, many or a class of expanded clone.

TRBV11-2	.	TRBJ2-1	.	TGTGCCAGCAGCTTAGATCTTGAAGTAAATTCCTACAATGAGCAGTTCTTC	CASSLDLEVNSYNEQFF
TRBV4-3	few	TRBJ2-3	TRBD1	TGCGCCAGCAGCCAAGATCAGGGGGGCACAGATACGCAGTATTTT	CASSQDQGGTDTQYF
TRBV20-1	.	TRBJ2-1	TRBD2	TGCAGTGCTAACTCACCTAGCGGGGGTTCCCCCCGCAAACAAGAGACCCAGTTCTTC	CSANSPSGGSPRKQETQFF
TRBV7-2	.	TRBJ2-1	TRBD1	TGTGCCAGCAGCTTCCCGGGACAGGACTCCTCTTTAGCCTACAATGAGCAGTTCTTC	CASSFPGQDSSLAYNEQFF
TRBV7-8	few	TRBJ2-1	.	TGTGCCAGCAGCCCGCCCACTTGGAATGAGCAGTTCTTC	CASSPPTWNEQFF
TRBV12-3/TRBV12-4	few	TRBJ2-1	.	TGTGCCAGCTCGAAGGGGCCCTACAATGAGCAGTTCTTC	CASSKGPYNEQFF
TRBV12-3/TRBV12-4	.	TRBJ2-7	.	TGTGCCAGCAGCCCAACACCAACAGGATCCCACGAGCAGTACTTC	CASSPTPTGSHEQYF
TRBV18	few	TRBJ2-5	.	TGTGCCAGCTCCGGCGAGTACCAAGAGACCCAGTACTTC	CASSGEYQETQYF
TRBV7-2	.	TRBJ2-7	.	TGTGCCAGCAGCCATGGGGGGTTTACCTACGAGCAGTACTTC	CASSHGGFTYEQYF
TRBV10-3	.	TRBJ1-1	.	TGTGCCATCACCGGGACTGAGAACACTGAAGCTTTCTTT	CAITGTENTEAFF
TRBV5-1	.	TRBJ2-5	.	TGCGCCAGCAGAGAATACAGTAGCCAAGAGACCCAGTACTTC	CASREYSSQETQYF
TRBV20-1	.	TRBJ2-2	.	TGCAGTGCGAGGCAGGGTGCGGCCGGGGAGCTGTTTTTT	CSARQGAAGELFF
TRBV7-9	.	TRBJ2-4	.	TGTGCCAGCAGCTTAGGTGGAGCTGGTCGTTCGCAGTACTTC	CASSLGGAGRSQYF
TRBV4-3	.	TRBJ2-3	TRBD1	TGCGCCAGCAGCCATGGACAGGGGTTAGATACGCAGTATTTT	CASSHGQGLDTQYF
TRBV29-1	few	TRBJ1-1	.	TGCAGCGTTGAACATTACCTCGATATGAACACTGAAGCTTTCTTT	CSVEHYLDMNTEAFF
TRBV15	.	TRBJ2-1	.	TGTGCCACCAGCGCCCGTGCCTACAATGAGCAGTTCTTC	CATSARAYNEQFF
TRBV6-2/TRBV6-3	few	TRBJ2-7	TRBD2	TGTGCCAGCAGTCCCCTCCTGCGGACTAGCAAAGGAAACGAGCAGTACTTC	CASSPLLRTSKGNEQYF
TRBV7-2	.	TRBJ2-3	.	TGTGCCAGCAGCGCCCCTGGCACAGATACGCAGTATTTT	CASSAPGTDTQYF
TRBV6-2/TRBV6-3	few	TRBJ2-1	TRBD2	TGTGCCAGCAGTTTCCCCCGGGGTAGCGGGGTGTACAATGAGCAGTTCTTC	CASSFPRGSGVYNEQFF
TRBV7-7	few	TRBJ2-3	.	TGTGCCAGCGGAGAATTAGGGGAAGATACGCAGTATTTT	CASGELGEDTQYF
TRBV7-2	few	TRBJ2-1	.	TGTGCCAGCAGCTTGGTTCAAGAGCAGTTCTTC	CASSLVQEQFF
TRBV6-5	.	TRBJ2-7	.	TGTGCCAGCAGACCCTCTTGGCAGGGAAGAACCTACGAGCAGTACTTC	CASRPSWQGRTYEQYF
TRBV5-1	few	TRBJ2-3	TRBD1	TGCGCCAGCAGCTTGTTCGCGGGACAGGGGGTTACAGATACGCAGTATTTT	CASSLFAGQGVTDTQYF
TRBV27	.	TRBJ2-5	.	TGTGCCAGCAGTTTTCATGCAGGGAATGCGGAGACCCAGTACTTC	CASSFHAGNAETQYF
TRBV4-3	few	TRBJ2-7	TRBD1	TGCGCCAGCAGCCAAGATACAGGGGGCGGGGGCGAGCAGTACTTC	CASSQDTGGGGEQYF
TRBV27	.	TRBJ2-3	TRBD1	TGTGCCAGCAGTCCCTCTCCCGGGACAGGGCTCACAGATACGCAGTATTTT	CASSPSPGTGLTDTQYF
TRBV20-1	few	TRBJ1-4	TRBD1	TGCAGTGCCAGGGAGGCAGGGGGGGGTGAAAAACTGTTTTTT	CSAREAGGGEKLFF
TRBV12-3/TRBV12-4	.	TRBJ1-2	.	TGTGCCAGCAGTTTATTCCCCGCAGGCGGGTATGGCTACACCTTC	CASSLFPAGGYGYTF